The 23 T cell receptor beta chains below all came from one sample that was sequenced in a study of molecular identifiers for immune sequencing clone quantification. Each CDR3 protein gets one entry after TCRdb re-called the PCR reads with MiXCR. The repertoire consists of 250,000 to 350,000 distinct CDR3 sequences, with about 20% occurring once and the leading ten covering over 0.7%. Sequenced input: naive CD8+ T cells from blood, with Jurkat cell RNA spiked in. The sample's subset: FACS-sorted CD8+CD4-CCR7+CD45RA+ naive T cells. The source is a human donor in good health. Some libraries in this study had Jurkat cell RNA spiked in.

There are many counts of this clonotype. This chain connects TRBV27 to TRBJ1-4; D remains unclear. The CDR3 covers 14 residues. Germline V lookup: CDR1 MNHEY, CDR2 SMNVEV (reference sequence). Trimming removed 7 bases from V and 8 bases from J, with 17 bases in between. The CDR3 DNA reads as TGTGCCAGCAAGTTAGGGTCAGAAAAAGAAAAACTGTTTTTT. This encodes CASKLGSEKEKLFF.

This clonotype was observed at least ten times. The rearrangement joins TRBV28 to TRBJ2-7; D may be TRBD1 (6 bases). Trimming cost V 10 bases and J 6 bases, with 16 bases left between them. Germline lookup yields CDR1 MDHEN and CDR2 SYDVKM. The CDR3 has 12 residues. The CDR3 is CATQTGSPEQYF. In DNA, the CDR3 is TGTGCCACCCAAACAGGGTCCCCCGAGCAGTACTTC. The full variable domain, completed using reference TRBV28 and TRBJ2-7, is DVKVTQSSRYLVKRTGEKVFLECVQDMDHENMFWYRQDPGLGLRLIYFSYDVKMKEKGDIPEGYSVSREKKERFSLILESASTNQTSMYLCATQTGSPEQYFGPGTRLTVT.

In its sample, this clonotype was seen a few times. The V gene is TRBV14, the J gene TRBJ1-1, with D perhaps TRBD1 (5 bases). The CDR3 covers 14 residues. The V and J ends lost 0 bases and 5 bases respectively, with 10 bases between them. Germline CDR1 and CDR2: SGHDN and FVKESK. As DNA, the CDR3 is TGTGCCAGCAGCCAAGATGCTTGGGGGACTGAAGCTTTCTTT. It encodes CASSQDAWGTEAFF.

This clonotype was seen many times. The genes are TRBV12-3 or TRBV12-4 and TRBJ2-7, with D perhaps given as TRBD1 or TRBD2 (5 bases each). Deletions cut 3 bases from V and 7 bases from J, with 16 bases between. The CDR3 runs to 14 residues. In DNA form, the CDR3 reads TGTGCCAGCAGTTTGGGGACCGCCCAAGGGGAGCAGTACTTC. It codes for CASSLGTAQGEQYF.

The chain couples TRBV7-9 to TRBJ2-7; D may match TRBD1 or TRBD2 (5 bases each). Per germline, CDR1 SEHNR and CDR2 FQNEAQ (reference sequence). Trimming left V 6 bases short and J 0 bases short, with 18 bases between. This CDR3 has 16 amino acids. The CDR3 DNA follows: TGTGCCAGCAGTTCTACAAACCTCGGGGCCTCCTACGAGCAGTACTTC. This gives the protein CASSSTNLGASYEQYF.

Ten or more counts support this clonotype. The chain recombines TRBV12-3 or TRBV12-4 with TRBJ2-6; D uncertain. Between the trimmed V and J ends, which lost 4 bases and 4 bases, there was a span of 8 bases. CDR3 length: 14 residues. In DNA form, the CDR3 reads TGTGCCAGCAGTTCCTTGTTGGGGGCCAACGTCCTGACTTTC. Translated: CASSSLLGANVLTF.

This clonotype occurred once. A much larger clone lies one base from this, so it may be a read error. The chain uses TRBV4-3 and TRBJ1-1; D gene unclear. Per the germline V gene, CDR1 is LGHNA and CDR2 is YSLEER. The CDR3 spans 13 residues. CDR3 amino acids: CASSKTPYTKAFF. The CDR3 DNA is TGCGCCAGCAGCAAGACCCCTTACACTAAAGCTTTCTTT.

This clonotype was detected a few times. J is TRBJ2-3 and V is TRBV4-3; D is ambiguous. CDR1 and CDR2 (germline): LGHNA, YSLEER. This CDR3 is built from 18 residues. The V end was cut by 0 bases, the J end by 3 bases, with 19 bases between. The CDR3 sequence: CASSQDSAPAVQTDTQYF. For the CDR3, the DNA is TGCGCCAGCAGCCAAGACTCGGCGCCGGCAGTGCAAACAGATACGCAGTATTTT.

Details on this clonotype: The CDR3 does not close with the conserved phenylalanine or tryptophan, likely indicating a read error. This sequence joins TRBV4-3 and TRBJ1-1; D not resolved. The germline CDR1 and CDR2 sequences are LGHNA and YSLEER. The germline V and J ends were trimmed by 0 bases and 0 bases, with 2 bases remaining between them. The CDR3 extends over 13 amino acids. Here the CDR3 DNA reads TGCGCCAGCAGCCAAGATCTGAACACTGAAGCTTTCTCT. It translates to CASSQDLNTEAFS.

As to this clonotype: This likely comes from a read error, as the CDR3 has no conserved phenylalanine or tryptophan at its end. The chain employs TRBV7-9 and TRBJ1-5; tentatively, D is TRBD1 (6 bases). Trimming shortened V by 5 bases and J by 3 bases, and 11 bases separated the two germline ends. From germline, CDR1 is SEHNR and CDR2 FQNEAQ (reference sequence). There are 14 residues in the CDR3. CDR3 region: CASSRGQINQPQHS. Here the CDR3 DNA reads TGTGCCAGCAGCCGCGGACAGATCAATCAGCCCCAGCATTCT.

This clonotype was observed many times. This chain connects TRBV5-6 to TRBJ2-3; D may correspond to TRBD1 or TRBD2 (6 bases each). The CDR3 runs to 15 residues. The germline V gene has CDR1 SGHDT and CDR2 YYEEEE. V was cut by 4 bases and J by 5 bases, with 17 bases left in between. The CDR3: CASSPGGLAGDTQYF. CDR3 nucleotides: TGTGCCAGCAGCCCCGGGGGCCTAGCTGGAGATACGCAGTATTTT.

This chain joins TRBV6-2 or TRBV6-3 and TRBJ2-1, with 9 positions matching TRBD2. J gave up 3 bases and V 2 bases, and 5 bases lay outside the gene matches. Germline V gives CDR1 MNHEY, CDR2 SVGEGT. The CDR3 totals 16 residues. The CDR3: CASSYPGLAIYNEQFF. The CDR3 DNA reads as TGTGCCAGCAGTTACCCGGGACTAGCCATCTACAATGAGCAGTTCTTC.

The sample holds many counts of this clonotype. The chain carries TRBV7-9 and TRBJ2-3; D is possibly TRBD1 or TRBD2 (5 bases each). This CDR3 has 12 amino acids. The germline V and J ends were trimmed by 11 bases and 2 bases, with 11 bases remaining between them. Germline V gives CDR1 SEHNR, CDR2 FQNEAQ (reference sequence). The CDR3 DNA sequence: TGTGCCGCCCGGGGCCTCACAGATACGCAGTATTTT. This codes for CAARGLTDTQYF.

To note about this clonotype: One end of the junction varies from germline; a read error may be responsible. The chain couples TRBV20-1 to TRBJ2-7; 7 positions agree with TRBD2. Looked up from germline, CDR1 is DFQATT and CDR2 is SNEGSKA (reference sequence). The CDR3 is 14 residues long. This CDR3 reads CSARPRDYRYEQHF. DNA for the CDR3: TGCAGTGCTAGGCCCCGGGACTATCGTTACGAGCAGCACTTC.

Many counts were recorded for this clonotype. The chain links TRBV3-1 to TRBJ2-5; 8 bases agree with TRBD2. In germline, CDR1 is LGHDT, CDR2 YNNKEL (reference sequence). The junction had 8 bases not matched to a gene; V was cut back by 6 bases and J by 5 bases. This CDR3 spans 14 amino acids. CDR3 sequence (DNA): TGTGCCAGCAGTCTAGCGGGCGCCCACGAGACCCAGTACTTC. As protein: CASSLAGAHETQYF.

The sample holds many counts of this clonotype. This chain joins TRBV4-1 and TRBJ1-2; tentative D call: TRBD1 (5 bases). The CDR3 length is 14 residues. Trimming stripped 1 base from V and 8 bases from J, with 14 bases between. The germline CDR1 and CDR2 sequences are MGHRA and YSYEKL. The CDR3 sequence is CASSQGAGLRGYTF. In nucleotides, the CDR3 is TGCGCCAGCAGCCAAGGGGCAGGGTTGCGGGGCTACACCTTC.

This clonotype was detected ten times or more. V gene TRBV5-6 combines with J gene TRBJ2-3; TRBD1 aligns across 9 bases. The length of the CDR3 is 17 residues. Germline CDR1 SGHDT, CDR2 YYEEEE. The junction had 15 bases not matched to a gene; V was cut back by 6 bases and J by 4 bases. In DNA, the CDR3 is TGTGCCAGCACCCTCTTAGCTGGGACAGGGATGGCAGATACGCAGTATTTT. Translation gives CASTLLAGTGMADTQYF.

This CDR3 reads CASSMVPPGIYGSGANVLTF. The CDR3 DNA follows: TGTGCCAGTAGTATGGTGCCCCCAGGGATTTACGGCTCTGGGGCCAACGTCCTGACTTTC. The V gene is TRBV19, the J gene TRBJ2-6; possible D gene TRBD1, 5 bases. The germline gives CDR1 LNHDA, CDR2 SQIVND (reference sequence). Trimming removed 3 bases from V and 0 bases from J, with 21 bases in between. This CDR3 comprises 20 residues.

Details on this clonotype: A read error may be the cause here, since a much bigger clone is one base away. The CDR3 protein is CAGSIGDSDWYEQYF. The CDR3 DNA sequence: TGTGCCGGCAGTATCGGGGACTCGGACTGGTACGAGCAGTACTTC. The chain recombines TRBV6-2 or TRBV6-3 with TRBJ2-7, with D perhaps matching TRBD2 (6 bases). The germline gives CDR1 MNHEY, CDR2 SVGEGT. The CDR3 is 15 residues long.

The table lists this clonotype with a few counts. The CDR3 is CASSLDTGTEAFF. DNA for the CDR3: TGTGCCAGCAGTTTAGATACGGGCACTGAAGCTTTCTTT. The chain combines TRBV27 with TRBJ1-1; D call uncertain. This CDR3 has 13 amino acids. Per the germline V gene, CDR1 is MNHEY and CDR2 is SMNVEV (reference sequence). Trimming took 2 bases from V and 4 from J, leaving 8 bases between them.

CDR3 in DNA: TGCAGTGCTAGAGCAGGGGGGCGCGGGCTCAACACAGATACGCAGTATTTT. This translates into CSARAGGRGLNTDTQYF. The V call is TRBV20-1, the J call TRBJ2-3, with D possibly being TRBD1 (7 bases). Germline CDR1 reads DFQATT; CDR2 reads SNEGSKA (reference sequence). The CDR3 runs to 17 residues. V shed 1 base and J shed 2 bases, with 19 bases lying between them.

The rearrangement uses TRBV6-1 and TRBJ2-5; 10 positions match TRBD2. The CDR3 loop spans 17 amino acids. Germline V CDR1 and CDR2: MNHNS, SASEGT. With V trimmed by 2 bases and J by 5 bases, 11 bases remained unmatched. The CDR3, as DNA: TGTGCCAGCAGTGAATGGGGTCTAGCGGGAGTGGGGGAGACCCAGTACTTC. Translating it yields CASSEWGLAGVGETQYF.

This clonotype was observed a handful of times. The genes are TRBV29-1 and TRBJ2-3, with D possibly matching TRBD2 (5 bases). The CDR3 is made up of 14 amino acids. Deletions cut 3 bases from V and 3 bases from J, with 13 bases between. Germline V gene sequence: CDR1 SQVTM, CDR2 ANQGSEA. The CDR3 protein is CSVELGRRTDTQYF. The CDR3 DNA reads TGCAGCGTTGAGCTGGGAAGGAGGACAGATACGCAGTATTTT.